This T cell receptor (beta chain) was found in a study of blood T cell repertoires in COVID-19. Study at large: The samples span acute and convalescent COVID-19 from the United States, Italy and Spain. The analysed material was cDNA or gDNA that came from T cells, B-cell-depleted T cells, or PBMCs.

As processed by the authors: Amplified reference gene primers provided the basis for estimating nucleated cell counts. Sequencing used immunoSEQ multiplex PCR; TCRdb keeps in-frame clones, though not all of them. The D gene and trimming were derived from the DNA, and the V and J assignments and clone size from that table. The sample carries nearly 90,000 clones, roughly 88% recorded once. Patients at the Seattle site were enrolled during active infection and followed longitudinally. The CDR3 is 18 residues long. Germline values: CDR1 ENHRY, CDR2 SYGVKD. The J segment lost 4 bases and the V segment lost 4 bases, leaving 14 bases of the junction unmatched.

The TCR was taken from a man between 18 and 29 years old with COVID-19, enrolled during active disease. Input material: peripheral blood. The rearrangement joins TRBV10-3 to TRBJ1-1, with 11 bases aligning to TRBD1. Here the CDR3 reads CAISGEGTDRGQATEAFF. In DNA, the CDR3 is TGTGCCATCAGTGGTGAGGGAACGGACAGGGGGCAGGCCACTGAAGCTTTCTTT.